This T cell receptor beta chain is from a study of vaccination and CD4 T cells after COVID-19. Looking at the study overall: Investigators drew the post-COVID samples a median approximately 100 days after diagnosis, with a range of 35 to 161.

Points on this clonotype: Its antigen is still unknown.

Study-wide results and caveats: Median SARS-CoV-2-reactive clonotype numbers went from roughly 22 to 38; this increase was not significant.

The treatment denotes: roughly nine-day PBMC culture with coronavirus spike peptide pools or control peptides (ViraFEST assay). The CDR3 totals 15 residues. V lost 1 base and J 0 bases, leaving 9 bases between the germline ends. From germline, CDR1 is SGHVS and CDR2 FQNEAQ. Cultured CD4+ T cells had their DNA profiled by the Oncomine TCR Beta short-read assay. TCRdb reprocessed the PCR reads via MiXCR and lists one record per CDR3 protein. The sample lists some 16,000 distinct CDR3 sequences, around 72% occurring once. This chain links TRBV7-8 with TRBJ1-1; D gene uncertain. The receptor was isolated from a human donor who received a COVID-19 vaccine. The starting material was CD4+ T cells from blood, cultured in vitro, obtained after SARS-CoV-2 vaccination. The CDR3 DNA reads TGTGCCAGCAGCTTAGGAGGCCAGTTGAACACTGAAGCTTTCTTT. Encoded protein: CASSLGGQLNTEAFF.